Shown below are 5 T cell receptor beta chains from a single sample sequenced in a study of regulatory T cells in long-lasting Graves disease listed by TCRdb under 2021. Interpreted using the paper, the time point label stands for: persistent/refractory GD, antithyroid drugs over 5 years with positive TRAb. RNA was extracted from PBMCs in TRIzol for both TCR sequencing and RNA sequencing. To prepare the library, multiplex PCR was applied. The reads were generated on an Illumina HiSeq 4000. To build TCR beta libraries, CDR3 regions were amplified by Arm-PCR using iRepertoire HTBI primers. Through fastp at Q25 and MiXCR, TCRdb rebuilt clones from the public reads, retaining in-frame beta chains. When rows share a CDR3 protein, they turn into one entry using the most common DNA and genes. The sample contains some 340,000 distinct CDR3 sequences, approximately 25% of them found a single time. 25% to 35% of the sample goes to the ten largest clones.

Sequenced material: peripheral blood mononuclear cells (PBMCs), taken when the disease was refractory, from a patient treated with antithyroid drugs. These receptors originate from a woman aged 40-49 years with Graves disease. Donor details come from another sample of the same person, matched by shared clones.

This sequence joins TRBV28 and TRBJ2-6, with unresolved D. The CDR3 loop spans 15 amino acids. Germline-derived CDR1 and CDR2 are MDHEN and SYDVKM. The V end was cut by 6 bases, the J end by 0 bases, with 9 bases between. The CDR3 sequence is CASRLIGSGANVLTF. Here the CDR3 DNA reads TGTGCCAGCAGACTAATCGGCTCTGGGGCCAACGTCCTGACTTTC.

The chain is built from TRBV7-8 and TRBJ2-2; D is perhaps TRBD1 or TRBD2 (5 bases each). Germline V CDR1 and CDR2: SGHVS, FQNEAQ. This CDR3 contains 18 residues. The V gene lost 5 bases and the J gene lost 2 bases, with 21 bases spanning the gap. The DNA for the CDR3 is TGTGCCAGCAGCCCAGGGCGAGGGGTGGTTCGAAACACCGGGGAGCTGTTTTTT. Its translation is CASSPGRGVVRNTGELFF.

This clonotype was observed a handful of times. This chain uses TRBV29-1 with TRBJ1-2; 9 bases fit TRBD1. V shed 1 base, J shed 5 bases, and the junction held 2 bases outside the gene matches. This CDR3 contains 13 residues. Germline V gene lookup returns CDR1 SQVTM and CDR2 ANQGSEA. CDR3 protein: CSVEADRGYGYTF. The CDR3 region has the DNA TGCAGCGTTGAAGCGGACAGGGGATATGGCTACACCTTC.

For this clonotype: Compared with germline, one end of the junction differs, possibly owing to a read error. The rearrangement links TRBV6-1 to TRBJ1-5, with no clear D. Germline V gene data show CDR1 as MNHNS and CDR2 as SASEGT. This CDR3 region has 14 residues. CDR3 residues: CAGRAQISNQPQHF. The CDR3 DNA reads TGTGCCGGCAGAGCACAGATAAGCAATCAGCCCCAGCATTTT.

This clonotype came up a few times. The J gene is TRBJ2-2, the V gene TRBV29-1; possible D gene TRBD2, 6 bases. Trimming shortened V by 4 bases and J by 0 bases, and 9 bases separated the two germline ends. CDR3 length equals 14 residues. Per germline, CDR1 SQVTM and CDR2 ANQGSEA. The CDR3 DNA reads TGCAGCGTTGTTGCGGGATCGAACACCGGGGAGCTGTTTTTT. It codes for CSVVAGSNTGELFF.